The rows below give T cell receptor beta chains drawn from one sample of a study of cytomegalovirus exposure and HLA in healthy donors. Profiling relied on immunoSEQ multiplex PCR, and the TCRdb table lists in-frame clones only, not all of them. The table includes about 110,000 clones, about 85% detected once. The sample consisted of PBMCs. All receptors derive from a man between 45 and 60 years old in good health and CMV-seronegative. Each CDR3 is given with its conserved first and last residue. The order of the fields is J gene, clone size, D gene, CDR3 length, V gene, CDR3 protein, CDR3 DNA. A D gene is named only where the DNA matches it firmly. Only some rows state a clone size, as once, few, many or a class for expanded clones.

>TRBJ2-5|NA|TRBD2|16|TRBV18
CASSPPSGRAGETQYF
TGTGCCAGCTCCCCCCCTAGCGGGAGGGCCGGGGAGACCCAGTACTTC
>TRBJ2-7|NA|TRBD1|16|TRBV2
CASSGPWTGKNYEQYF
TGTGCCAGCAGCGGGCCCTGGACAGGGAAAAACTACGAGCAGTACTTC
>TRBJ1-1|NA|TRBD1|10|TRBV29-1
CSVIQGGAFF
TGCAGCGTAATACAGGGGGGAGCTTTCTTT
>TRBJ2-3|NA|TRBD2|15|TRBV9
CASQFGRHSTDTQYF
TGTGCCAGCCAATTCGGGAGGCACAGCACAGATACGCAGTATTTT
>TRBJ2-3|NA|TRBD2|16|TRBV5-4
CASSLSSGGAKDTQYF
TGTGCCAGCAGCTTATCTAGCGGGGGGGCGAAAGATACGCAGTATTTT
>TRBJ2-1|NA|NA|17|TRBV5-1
CASSFSGTAITYNEQFF
TGCGCCAGCAGCTTTAGTGGTACCGCCATAACCTACAATGAGCAGTTCTTC
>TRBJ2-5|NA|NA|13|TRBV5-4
CASSDTPLETQYF
TGTGCCAGCAGCGATACACCTCTGGAGACCCAGTACTTC
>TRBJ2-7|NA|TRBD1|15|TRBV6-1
CASTSGTGGAGEQYF
TGTGCCAGCACGAGTGGGACAGGGGGCGCGGGGGAGCAGTACTTC
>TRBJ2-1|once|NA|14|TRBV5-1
CASRQQGLGNEQFF
TGCGCCAGCAGGCAGCAGGGGTTAGGCAATGAGCAGTTCTTC
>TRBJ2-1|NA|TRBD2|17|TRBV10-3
CAISESRSSSGDNEQFF
TGTGCCATCAGTGAGTCGAGGTCGTCTAGCGGAGACAATGAGCAGTTCTTC
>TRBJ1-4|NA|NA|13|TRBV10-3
CAISPERAEKLFF
TGTGCCATCAGCCCTGAGAGGGCAGAAAAACTGTTTTTT
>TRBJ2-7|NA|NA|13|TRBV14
CASSQSGLYEQYF
TGTGCCAGCAGCCAATCGGGACTCTACGAGCAGTACTTC
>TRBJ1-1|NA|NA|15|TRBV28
CASSFSRGMNTEAFF
TGTGCCAGCAGTTTCTCCCGGGGAATGAACACTGAAGCTTTCTTT
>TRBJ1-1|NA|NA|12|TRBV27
CASSFRGGGAFF
TGTGCCAGCAGTTTTCGGGGGGGAGGAGCTTTCTTT